Detailed here is one T cell receptor (beta chain). The sample is drawn from a study of blood T cell repertoires in COVID-19. Data came from immunoSEQ multiplex PCR; TCRdb stores just in-frame clones and leaves some out. Found here are about 180,000 clones, roughly 87% of them singletons; the top ten hold under 3%. Adults between about 18 and 89 years of age took part from 24 US areas. Cohort allocation depended upon clinical history that participants reported. The receptor was isolated from a woman aged 40 to 50 with acute COVID-19. Source material: PBMCs or T cells enriched from blood (not recorded which).

CDR3 loop: CASSFRTGGRNSPLHF. The CDR3 nucleotides read TGTGCCAGCAGCTTCCGGACAGGGGGTAGGAATTCACCCCTCCACTTT. The rearrangement uses TRBV5-4 and TRBJ1-6; TRBD1 aligns across 10 bases. Unmatched junction bases numbered 6, after V lost 2 bases and J lost 7 bases. CDR3 length: 16 residues. Germline lookup yields CDR1 SGHNT and CDR2 YYREEE (reference sequence).